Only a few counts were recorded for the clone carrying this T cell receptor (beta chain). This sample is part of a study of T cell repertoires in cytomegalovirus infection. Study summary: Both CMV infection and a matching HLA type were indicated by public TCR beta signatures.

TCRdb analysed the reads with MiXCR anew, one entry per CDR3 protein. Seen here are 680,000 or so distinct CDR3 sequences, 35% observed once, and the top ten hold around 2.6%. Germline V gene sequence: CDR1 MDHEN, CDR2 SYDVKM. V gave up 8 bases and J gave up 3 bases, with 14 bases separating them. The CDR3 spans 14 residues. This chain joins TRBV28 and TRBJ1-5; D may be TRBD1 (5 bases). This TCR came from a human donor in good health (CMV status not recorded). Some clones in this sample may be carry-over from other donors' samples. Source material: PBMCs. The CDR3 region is CASFLSGLNQPQHF. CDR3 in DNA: TGTGCCAGCTTCCTCTCGGGACTCAATCAGCCCCAGCATTTT.